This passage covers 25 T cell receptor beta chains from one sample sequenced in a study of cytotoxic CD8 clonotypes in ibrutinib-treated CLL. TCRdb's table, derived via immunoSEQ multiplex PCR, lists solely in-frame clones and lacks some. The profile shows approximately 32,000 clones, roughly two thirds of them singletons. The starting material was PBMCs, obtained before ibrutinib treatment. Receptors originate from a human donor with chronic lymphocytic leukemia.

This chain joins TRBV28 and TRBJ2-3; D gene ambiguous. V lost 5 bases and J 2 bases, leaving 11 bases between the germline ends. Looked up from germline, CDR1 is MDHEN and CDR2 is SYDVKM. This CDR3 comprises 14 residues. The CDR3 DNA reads TGTGCCAGCAGTCAGCGTCCACCCACAGATACGCAGTATTTT. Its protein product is CASSQRPPTDTQYF.

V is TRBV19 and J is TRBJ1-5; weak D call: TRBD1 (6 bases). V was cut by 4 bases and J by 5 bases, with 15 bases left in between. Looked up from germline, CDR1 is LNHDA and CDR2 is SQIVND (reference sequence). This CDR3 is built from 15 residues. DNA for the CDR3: TGTGCCAGTAGTAACCCCGCGACAGGTTATCAGCCCCAGCATTTT. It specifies CASSNPATGYQPQHF.

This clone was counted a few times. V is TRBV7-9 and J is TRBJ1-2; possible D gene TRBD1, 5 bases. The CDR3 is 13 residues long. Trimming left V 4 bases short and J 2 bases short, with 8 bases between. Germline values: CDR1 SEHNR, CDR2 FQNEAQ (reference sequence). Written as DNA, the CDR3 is TGTGCCAGCAGCTCGGACATGAACTATGGCTACACCTTC. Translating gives CASSSDMNYGYTF.

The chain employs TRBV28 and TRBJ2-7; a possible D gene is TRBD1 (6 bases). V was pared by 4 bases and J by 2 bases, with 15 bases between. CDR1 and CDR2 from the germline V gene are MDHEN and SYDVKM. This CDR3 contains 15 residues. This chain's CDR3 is CASSSYREFAYEQYF. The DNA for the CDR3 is TGTGCCAGCAGTTCCTACAGGGAGTTCGCCTACGAGCAGTACTTC.

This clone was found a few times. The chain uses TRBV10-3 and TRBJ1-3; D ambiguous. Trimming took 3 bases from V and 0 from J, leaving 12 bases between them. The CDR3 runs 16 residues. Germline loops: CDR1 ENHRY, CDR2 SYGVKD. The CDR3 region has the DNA TGTGCCATCAGTGACCCCCAGGCCGACTCTGGAAACACCATATATTTT. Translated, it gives CAISDPQADSGNTIYF.

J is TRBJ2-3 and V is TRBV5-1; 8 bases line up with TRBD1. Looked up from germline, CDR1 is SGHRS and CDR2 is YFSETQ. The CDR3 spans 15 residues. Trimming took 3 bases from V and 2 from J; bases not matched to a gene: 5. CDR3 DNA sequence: TGCGCCAGCAGCTCGGGACAGGCCTTCACAGATACGCAGTATTTT. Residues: CASSSGQAFTDTQYF.

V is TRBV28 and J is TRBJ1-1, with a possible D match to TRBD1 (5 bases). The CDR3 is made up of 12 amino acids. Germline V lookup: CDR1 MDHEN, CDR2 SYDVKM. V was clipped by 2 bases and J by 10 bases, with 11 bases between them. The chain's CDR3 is CASSLIGALAFF. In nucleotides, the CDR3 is TGTGCCAGCAGTTTAATAGGGGCTTTAGCTTTCTTT.

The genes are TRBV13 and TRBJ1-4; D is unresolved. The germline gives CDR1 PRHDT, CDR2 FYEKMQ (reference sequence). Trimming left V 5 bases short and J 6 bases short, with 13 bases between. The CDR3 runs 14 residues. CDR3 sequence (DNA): TGTGCCAGCAGCATTGGAGAGGGTTATGAAAAACTGTTTTTT. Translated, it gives CASSIGEGYEKLFF.

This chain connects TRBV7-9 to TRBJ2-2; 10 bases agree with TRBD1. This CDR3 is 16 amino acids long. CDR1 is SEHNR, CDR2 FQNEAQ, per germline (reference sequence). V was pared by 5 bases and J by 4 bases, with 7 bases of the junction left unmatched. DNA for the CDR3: TGTGCCAGCAGCACACCGGGACAGGGGTCCACCGGGGAGCTGTTTTTT. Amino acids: CASSTPGQGSTGELFF.

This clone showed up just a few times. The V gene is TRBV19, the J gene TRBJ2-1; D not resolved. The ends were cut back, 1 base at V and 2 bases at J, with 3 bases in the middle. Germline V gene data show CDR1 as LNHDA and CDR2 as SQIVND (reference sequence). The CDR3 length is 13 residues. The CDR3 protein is CASSIAPYNEQFF. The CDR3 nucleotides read TGTGCCAGTAGTATAGCCCCCTACAATGAGCAGTTCTTC. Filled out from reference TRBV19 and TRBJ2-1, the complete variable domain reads DGGITQSPKYLFRKEGQNVTLSCEQNLNHDAMYWYRQDPGQGLRLIYYSQIVNDFQKGDIAEGYSVSREKKESFPLTVTSAQKNPTAFYLCASSIAPYNEQFFGPGTRLTVL.

The CDR3 bases are TGCGCCAGCAGTACGCAACAAAGTCGGGCCAACGTCCTGACTTTC. Its protein product is CASSTQQSRANVLTF. The chain is built from TRBV23-1 and TRBJ2-6; D not resolved. TRBV23-1 is given ORF status, its function remaining uncertain. Trimming took off 5 bases at V and 5 bases at J, with 13 bases between the two ends. The CDR3 consists of 15 residues.

The CDR3 DNA sequence: TGTGCCATCAGTGAGTCGAATAGCGGAGGTAATGAAAAACTGTTTTTT. Protein sequence: CAISESNSGGNEKLFF. V is TRBV10-3 and J is TRBJ1-4; no clear D. Per germline, CDR1 ENHRY and CDR2 SYGVKD. This CDR3 has 16 amino acids. V lost 0 bases and J 4 bases, leaving 12 bases between the germline ends.

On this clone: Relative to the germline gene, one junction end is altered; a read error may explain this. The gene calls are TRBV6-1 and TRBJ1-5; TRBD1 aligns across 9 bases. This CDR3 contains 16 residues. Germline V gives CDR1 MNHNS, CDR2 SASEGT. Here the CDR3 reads CASSGTGTGSSQPQHF. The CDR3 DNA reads TGTGCCAGCAGTGGAACCGGGACAGGGAGCAGTCAGCCCCAGCATTTT.

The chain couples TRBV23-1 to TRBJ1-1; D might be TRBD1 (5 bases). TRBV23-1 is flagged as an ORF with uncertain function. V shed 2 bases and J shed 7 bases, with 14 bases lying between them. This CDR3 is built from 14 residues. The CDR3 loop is CASSQHPQTVEAFF. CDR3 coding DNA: TGCGCCAGCAGTCAACACCCCCAGACAGTTGAAGCTTTCTTT.

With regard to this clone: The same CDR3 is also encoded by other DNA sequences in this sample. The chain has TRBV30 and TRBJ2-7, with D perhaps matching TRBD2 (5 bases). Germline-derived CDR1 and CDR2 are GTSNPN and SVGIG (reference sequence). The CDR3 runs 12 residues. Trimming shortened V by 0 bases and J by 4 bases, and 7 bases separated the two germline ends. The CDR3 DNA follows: TGTGCCTGGAGTGTACGAGGGTACGAGCAGTACTTC. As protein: CAWSVRGYEQYF.

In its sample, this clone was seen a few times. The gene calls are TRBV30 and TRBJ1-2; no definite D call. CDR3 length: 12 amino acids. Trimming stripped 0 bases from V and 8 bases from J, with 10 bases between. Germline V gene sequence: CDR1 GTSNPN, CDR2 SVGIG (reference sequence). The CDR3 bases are TGTGCCTGGAGTGTACAGAGGTCCGGCTACACCTTC. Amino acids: CAWSVQRSGYTF.

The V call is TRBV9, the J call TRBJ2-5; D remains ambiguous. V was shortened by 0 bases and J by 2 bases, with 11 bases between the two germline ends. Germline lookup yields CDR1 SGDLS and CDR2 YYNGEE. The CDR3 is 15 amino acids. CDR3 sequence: CASSVAVGRQETQYF. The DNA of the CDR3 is TGTGCCAGCAGCGTAGCAGTGGGTCGGCAAGAGACCCAGTACTTC.

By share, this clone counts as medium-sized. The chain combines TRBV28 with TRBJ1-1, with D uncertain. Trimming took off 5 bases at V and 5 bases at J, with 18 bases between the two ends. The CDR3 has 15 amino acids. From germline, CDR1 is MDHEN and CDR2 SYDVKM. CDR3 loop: CASSLEFLPGTEAFF. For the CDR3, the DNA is TGTGCCAGCAGTCTTGAGTTTCTCCCCGGGACTGAAGCTTTCTTT.

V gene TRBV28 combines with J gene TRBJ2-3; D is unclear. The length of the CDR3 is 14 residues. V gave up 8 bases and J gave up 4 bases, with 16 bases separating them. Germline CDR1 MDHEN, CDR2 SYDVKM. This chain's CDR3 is CASARRKTADTQYF. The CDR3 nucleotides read TGTGCCAGCGCAAGAAGAAAGACCGCAGATACGCAGTATTTT.

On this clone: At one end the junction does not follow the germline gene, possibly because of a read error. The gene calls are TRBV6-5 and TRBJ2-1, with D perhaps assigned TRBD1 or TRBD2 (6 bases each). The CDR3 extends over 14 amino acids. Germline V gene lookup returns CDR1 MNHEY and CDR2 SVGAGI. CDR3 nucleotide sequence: TGTGCCAGCGGTTATAGGGGGGCCTCCAATGAGCAGTTCTTC. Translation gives CASGYRGASNEQFF.

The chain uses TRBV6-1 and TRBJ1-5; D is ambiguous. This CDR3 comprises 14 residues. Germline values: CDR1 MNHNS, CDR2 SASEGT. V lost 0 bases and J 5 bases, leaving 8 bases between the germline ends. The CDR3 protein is CASSEALNYQPQHF. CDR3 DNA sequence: TGTGCCAGCAGTGAAGCGTTGAATTATCAGCCCCAGCATTTT.

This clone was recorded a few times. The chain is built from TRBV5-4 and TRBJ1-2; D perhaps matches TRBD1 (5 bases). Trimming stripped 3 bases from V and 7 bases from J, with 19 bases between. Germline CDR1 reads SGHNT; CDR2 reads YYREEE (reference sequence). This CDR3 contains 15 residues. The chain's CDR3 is CASSSTRAPWGGYTF. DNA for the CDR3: TGTGCCAGCAGCTCGACCAGGGCGCCATGGGGTGGCTACACCTTC.

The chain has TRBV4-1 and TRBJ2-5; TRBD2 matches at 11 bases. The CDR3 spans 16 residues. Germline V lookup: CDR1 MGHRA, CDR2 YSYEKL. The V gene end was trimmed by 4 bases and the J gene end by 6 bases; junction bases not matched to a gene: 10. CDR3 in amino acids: CASSPTSGSSVKTQYF. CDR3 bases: TGCGCCAGCAGCCCAACTAGCGGGAGTTCGGTAAAGACCCAGTACTTC.

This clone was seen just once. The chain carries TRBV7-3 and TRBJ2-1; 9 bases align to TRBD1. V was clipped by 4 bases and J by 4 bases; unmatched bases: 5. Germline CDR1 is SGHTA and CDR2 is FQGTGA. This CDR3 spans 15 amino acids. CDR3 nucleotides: TGTGCCAGCAGCTCGGACAGGGGCCTTTACAATGAGCAGTTCTTC. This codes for CASSSDRGLYNEQFF.

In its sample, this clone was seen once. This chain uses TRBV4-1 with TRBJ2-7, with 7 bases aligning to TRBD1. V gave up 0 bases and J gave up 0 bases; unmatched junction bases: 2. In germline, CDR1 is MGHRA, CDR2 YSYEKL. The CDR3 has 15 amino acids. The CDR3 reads CASSQDRGNSYEQYF. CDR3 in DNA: TGCGCCAGCAGCCAAGACAGGGGGAACTCCTACGAGCAGTACTTC.